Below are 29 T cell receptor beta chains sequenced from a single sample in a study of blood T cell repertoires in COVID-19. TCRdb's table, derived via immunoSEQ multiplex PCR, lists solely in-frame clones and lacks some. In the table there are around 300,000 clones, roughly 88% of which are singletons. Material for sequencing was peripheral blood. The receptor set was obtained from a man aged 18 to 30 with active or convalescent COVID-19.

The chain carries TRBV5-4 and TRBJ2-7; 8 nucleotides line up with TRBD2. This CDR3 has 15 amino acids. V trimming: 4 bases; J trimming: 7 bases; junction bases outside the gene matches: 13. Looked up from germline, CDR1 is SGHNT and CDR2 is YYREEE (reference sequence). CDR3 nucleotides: TGTGCCAGCAGCGCTCTCTCGGGGGGGCCACAAGAGCAGTACTTC. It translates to CASSALSGGPQEQYF.

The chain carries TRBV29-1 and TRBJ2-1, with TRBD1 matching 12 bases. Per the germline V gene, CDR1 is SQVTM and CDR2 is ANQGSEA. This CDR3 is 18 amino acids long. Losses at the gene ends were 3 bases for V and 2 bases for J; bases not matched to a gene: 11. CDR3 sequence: CSVDGTGGVKRTYNEQFF. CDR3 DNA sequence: TGCAGCGTTGACGGGACAGGGGGCGTCAAGCGAACCTACAATGAGCAGTTCTTC.

The chain's CDR3 is CASSPSGGSEQYF. CDR3 coding DNA: TGTGCCAGCAGCCCCTCGGGGGGCTCCGAGCAGTACTTC. The chain links TRBV11-2 to TRBJ2-7; a possible D gene is TRBD2 (7 bases). Germline CDR1 reads SGHAT; CDR2 reads FQNNGV. This CDR3 is 13 amino acids long. V lost 5 bases, J lost 6 bases, and 14 bases lay in between. Looking up the rest from reference TRBV11-2 and TRBJ2-7 gives the full variable domain: EAGVAQSPRYKIIEKRQSVAFWCNPISGHATLYWYQQILGQGPKLLIQFQNNGVVDDSQLPKDRFSAERLKGVDSTLKIQPAKLEDSAVYLCASSPSGGSEQYFGPGTRLTVT.

The CDR3 loop reads CASSVEDYNTGELFF. The CDR3 DNA follows: TGTGCCAGCAGCGTAGAAGACTACAACACCGGGGAGCTGTTTTTT. The chain combines TRBV9 with TRBJ2-2, with TRBD2 as a possible D gene (5 bases). The V and J ends lost 0 bases and 2 bases respectively, with 8 bases between them. The CDR3 is 15 residues long. The germline V gene encodes CDR1 SGDLS and CDR2 YYNGEE. The entire variable domain, with the rest obtained from reference TRBV9 and TRBJ2-2, is as follows: DSGVTQTPKHLITATGQRVTLRCSPRSGDLSVYWYQQSLDQGLQFLIQYYNGEERAKGNILERFSAQQFPDLHSELNLSSLELGDSALYFCASSVEDYNTGELFFGEGSRLTVL.

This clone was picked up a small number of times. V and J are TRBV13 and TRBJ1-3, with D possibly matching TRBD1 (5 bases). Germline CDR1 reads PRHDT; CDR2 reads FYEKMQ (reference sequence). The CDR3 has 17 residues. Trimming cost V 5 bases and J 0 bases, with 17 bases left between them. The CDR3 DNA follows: TGTGCCAGCAGCCTCCAGACAGTTCGCGGCTCTGGAAACACCATATATTTT. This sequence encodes CASSLQTVRGSGNTIYF.

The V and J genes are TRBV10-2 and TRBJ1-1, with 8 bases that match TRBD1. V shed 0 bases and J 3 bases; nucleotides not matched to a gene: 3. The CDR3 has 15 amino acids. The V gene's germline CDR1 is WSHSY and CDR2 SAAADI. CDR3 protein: CASSESRTGHTEAFF. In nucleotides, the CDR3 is TGCGCCAGCAGTGAGTCGAGGACAGGGCACACTGAAGCTTTCTTT.

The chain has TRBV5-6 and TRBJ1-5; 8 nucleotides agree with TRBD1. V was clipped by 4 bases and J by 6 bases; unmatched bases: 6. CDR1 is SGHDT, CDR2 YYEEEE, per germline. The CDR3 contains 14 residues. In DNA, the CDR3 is TGTGCCAGCAGCCTGCGACAGGGGAGTCAGCCCCAGCATTTT. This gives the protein CASSLRQGSQPQHF.

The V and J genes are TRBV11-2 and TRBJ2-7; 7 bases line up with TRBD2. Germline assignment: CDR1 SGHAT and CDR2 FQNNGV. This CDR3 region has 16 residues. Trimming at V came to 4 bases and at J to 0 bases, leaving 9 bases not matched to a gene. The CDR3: CASSSSGGPLSYEQYF. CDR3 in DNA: TGTGCCAGCAGCTCGTCGGGGGGACCCCTCTCCTACGAGCAGTACTTC.

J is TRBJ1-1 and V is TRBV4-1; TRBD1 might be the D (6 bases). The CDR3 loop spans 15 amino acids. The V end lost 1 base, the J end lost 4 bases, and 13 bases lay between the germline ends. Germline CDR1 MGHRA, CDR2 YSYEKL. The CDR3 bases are TGCGCCAGCAGCCAAGTGGGAAGGGGGATCACTGAAGCTTTCTTT. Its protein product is CASSQVGRGITEAFF.

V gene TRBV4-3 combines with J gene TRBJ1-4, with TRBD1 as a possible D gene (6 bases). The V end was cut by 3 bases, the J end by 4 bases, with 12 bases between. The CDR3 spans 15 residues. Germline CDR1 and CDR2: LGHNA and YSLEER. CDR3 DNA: TGCGCCAGCAGCCAGGACAGATCTTTTAATGAAAAACTGTTTTTT. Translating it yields CASSQDRSFNEKLFF.

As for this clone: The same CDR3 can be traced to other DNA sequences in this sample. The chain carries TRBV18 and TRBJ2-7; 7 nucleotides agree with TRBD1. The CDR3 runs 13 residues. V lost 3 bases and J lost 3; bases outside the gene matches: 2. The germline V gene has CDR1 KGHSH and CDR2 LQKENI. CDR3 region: CASSPPGGYEQYF. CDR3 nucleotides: TGTGCCAGCTCACCTCCAGGGGGCTACGAGCAGTACTTC.

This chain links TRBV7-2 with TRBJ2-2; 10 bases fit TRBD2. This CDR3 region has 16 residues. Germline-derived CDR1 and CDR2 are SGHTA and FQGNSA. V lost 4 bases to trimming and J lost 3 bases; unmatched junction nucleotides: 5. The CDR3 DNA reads TGTGCCAGCAGCTCAAGCGGGGGGGTGGACACCGGGGAGCTGTTTTTT. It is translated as CASSSSGGVDTGELFF.

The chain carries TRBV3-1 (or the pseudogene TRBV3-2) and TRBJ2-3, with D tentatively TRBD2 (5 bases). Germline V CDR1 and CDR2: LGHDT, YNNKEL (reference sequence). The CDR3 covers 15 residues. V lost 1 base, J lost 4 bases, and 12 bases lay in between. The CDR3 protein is CASSQGAGWADTQYF. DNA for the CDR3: TGTGCCAGCAGCCAAGGTGCGGGCTGGGCAGATACGCAGTATTTT.

CDR3 in DNA: TGTGCCAGCAGCGCCCCACAGGGGGCAGGCAATGAGCAGTTCTTC. Its protein product is CASSAPQGAGNEQFF. The chain combines TRBV9 with TRBJ2-1; 9 bases line up with TRBD1. With V trimmed by 3 bases and J by 6 bases, 7 bases remained unmatched. From germline, CDR1 is SGDLS and CDR2 YYNGEE. There are 15 residues in the CDR3.

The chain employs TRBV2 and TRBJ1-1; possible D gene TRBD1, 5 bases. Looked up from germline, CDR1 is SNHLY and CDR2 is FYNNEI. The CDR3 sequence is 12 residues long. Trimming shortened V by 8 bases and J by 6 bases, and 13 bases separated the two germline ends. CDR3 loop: CASLGGTAEAFF. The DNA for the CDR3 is TGTGCCAGCCTTGGAGGGACTGCTGAAGCTTTCTTT.

The CDR3 is CASSRGQGSNTGELFF. The CDR3 nucleotides read TGTGCCAGCAGTAGAGGACAGGGCTCTAACACCGGGGAGCTGTTTTTT. The chain has TRBV11-2 and TRBJ2-2, with 8 bases that match TRBD1. The V segment lost 6 bases and the J segment 2 bases; nucleotides outside the gene matches: 8. The CDR3 is made up of 16 amino acids. Germline loops: CDR1 SGHAT, CDR2 FQNNGV.

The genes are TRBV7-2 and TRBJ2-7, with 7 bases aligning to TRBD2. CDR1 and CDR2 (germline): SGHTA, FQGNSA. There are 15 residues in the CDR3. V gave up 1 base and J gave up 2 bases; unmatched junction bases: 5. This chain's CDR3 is CASSLGDSGPYEQYF. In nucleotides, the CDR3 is TGTGCCAGCAGCTTAGGCGATAGCGGGCCCTACGAGCAGTACTTC.

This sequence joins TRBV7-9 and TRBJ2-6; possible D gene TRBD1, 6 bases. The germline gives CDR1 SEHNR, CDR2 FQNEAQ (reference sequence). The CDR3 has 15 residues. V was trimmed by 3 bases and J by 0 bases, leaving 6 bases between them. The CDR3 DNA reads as TGTGCCAGCAGCTTGGGACACTCTGGGGCCAACGTCCTGACTTTC. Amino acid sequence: CASSLGHSGANVLTF.

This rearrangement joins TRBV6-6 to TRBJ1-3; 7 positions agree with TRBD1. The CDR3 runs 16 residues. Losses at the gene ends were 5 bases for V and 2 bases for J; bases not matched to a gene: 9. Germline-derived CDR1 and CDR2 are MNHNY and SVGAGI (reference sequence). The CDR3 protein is CASSRQGSSAGNTIYF. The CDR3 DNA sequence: TGTGCCAGCAGTCGACAGGGTTCCTCTGCTGGAAACACCATATATTTT.

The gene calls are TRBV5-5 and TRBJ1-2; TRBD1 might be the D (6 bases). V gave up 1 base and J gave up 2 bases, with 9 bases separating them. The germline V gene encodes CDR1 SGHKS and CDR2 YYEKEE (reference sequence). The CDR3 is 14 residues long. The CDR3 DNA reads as TGTGCCAGCAGCTTGCAACAGGGCAACTATGGCTACACCTTC. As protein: CASSLQQGNYGYTF. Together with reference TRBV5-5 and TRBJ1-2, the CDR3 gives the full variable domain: DAGVTQSPTHLIKTRGQQVTLRCSPISGHKSVSWYQQVLGQGPQFIFQYYEKEERGRGNFPDRFSARQFPNYSSELNVNALLLGDSALYLCASSLQQGNYGYTFGSGTRLTVV.

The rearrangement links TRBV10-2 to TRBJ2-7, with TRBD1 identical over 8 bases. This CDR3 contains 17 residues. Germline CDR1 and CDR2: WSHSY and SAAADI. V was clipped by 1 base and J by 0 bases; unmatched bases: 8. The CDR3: CASSEYIGQGSSYEQYF. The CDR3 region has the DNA TGCGCCAGCAGTGAGTACATCGGACAGGGAAGCTCCTACGAGCAGTACTTC.

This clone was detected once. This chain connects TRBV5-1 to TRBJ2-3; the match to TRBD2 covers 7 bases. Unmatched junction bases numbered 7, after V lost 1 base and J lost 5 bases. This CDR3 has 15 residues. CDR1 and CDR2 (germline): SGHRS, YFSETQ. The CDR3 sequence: CASSLWSSGEDTQYF. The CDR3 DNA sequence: TGCGCCAGCAGCTTGTGGTCTAGCGGTGAAGATACGCAGTATTTT. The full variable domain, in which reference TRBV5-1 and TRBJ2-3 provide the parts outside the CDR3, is KAGVTQTPRYLIKTRGQQVTLSCSPISGHRSVSWYQQTPGQGLQFLFEYFSETQRNKGNFPGRFSGRQFSNSRSEMNVSTLELGDSALYLCASSLWSSGEDTQYFGPGTRLTVL.

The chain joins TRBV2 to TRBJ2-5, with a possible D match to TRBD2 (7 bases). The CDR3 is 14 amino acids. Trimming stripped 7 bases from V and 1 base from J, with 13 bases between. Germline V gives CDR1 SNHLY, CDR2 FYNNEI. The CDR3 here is CASNRGGPQETQYF. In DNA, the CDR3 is TGTGCCAGCAATCGCGGGGGCCCCCAAGAGACCCAGTACTTC.

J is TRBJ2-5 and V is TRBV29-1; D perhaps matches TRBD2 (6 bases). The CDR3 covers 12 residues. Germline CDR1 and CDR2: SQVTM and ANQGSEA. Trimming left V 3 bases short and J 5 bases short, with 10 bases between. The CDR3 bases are TGCAGCGTTGAGGAGGGGACCGAGACCCAGTACTTC. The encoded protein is CSVEEGTETQYF.

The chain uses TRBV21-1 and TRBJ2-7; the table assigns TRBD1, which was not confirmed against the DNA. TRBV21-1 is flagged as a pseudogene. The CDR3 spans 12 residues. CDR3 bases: TGTGCCAGCAGCATAGACAGGCACGAGCAGTACTTC. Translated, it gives CASSIDRHEQYF.

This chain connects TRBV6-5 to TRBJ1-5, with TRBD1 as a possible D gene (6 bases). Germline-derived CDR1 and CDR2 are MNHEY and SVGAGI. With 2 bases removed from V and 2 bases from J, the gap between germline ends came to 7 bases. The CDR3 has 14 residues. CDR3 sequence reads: CASSYRQGNQPQHF. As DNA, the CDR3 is TGTGCCAGCAGTTACCGACAGGGCAATCAGCCCCAGCATTTT.

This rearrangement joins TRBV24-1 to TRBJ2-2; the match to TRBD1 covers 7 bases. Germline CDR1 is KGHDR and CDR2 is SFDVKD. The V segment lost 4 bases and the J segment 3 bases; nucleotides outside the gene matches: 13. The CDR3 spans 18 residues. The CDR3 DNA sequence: TGTGCCACCAGTGACGAAAGGGACAGAATTGTTCACACCGGGGAGCTGTTTTTT. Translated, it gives CATSDERDRIVHTGELFF.

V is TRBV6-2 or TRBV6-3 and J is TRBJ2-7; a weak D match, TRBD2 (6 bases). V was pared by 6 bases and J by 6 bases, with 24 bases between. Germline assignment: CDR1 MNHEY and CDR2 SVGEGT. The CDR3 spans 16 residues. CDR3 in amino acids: CASRPLGGAFYGEQYF. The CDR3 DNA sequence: TGTGCCAGCAGACCTCTTGGCGGGGCCTTCTACGGCGAGCAGTACTTC.

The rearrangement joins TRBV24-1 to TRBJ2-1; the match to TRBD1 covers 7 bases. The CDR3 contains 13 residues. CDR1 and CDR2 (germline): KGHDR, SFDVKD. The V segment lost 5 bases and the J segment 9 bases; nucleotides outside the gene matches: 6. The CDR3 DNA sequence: TGTGCCACCAGTGGTCCAGGGGGTGTTGAGCAGTTCTTC. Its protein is CATSGPGGVEQFF.